Presented here are 17 T cell receptor beta chains from one specimen sequenced in a study of CD8 T cells in ankylosing spondylitis. The study, taken as a whole, reports: Among TCR beta sequences, a motif of fewer than 10 highly homologous variants appeared characteristic of ankylosing spondylitis blood.

A single record per CDR3 protein comes from TCRdb applying MiXCR to the 5' RACE reads. The data contain 200,000 to 250,000 distinct CDR3 sequences, 15% to 20% of them singletons. These TCRs' antigens remain unknown. Sequenced sample: blood, either unsorted or a sorted T cell fraction (not recorded which). The origin of the receptors is a male donor with ankylosing spondylitis.

V usage is TRBV27 and J usage is TRBJ1-5; D unclear. CDR3 size: 11 residues. Germline values: CDR1 MNHEY, CDR2 SMNVEV (reference sequence). Trimming pared 8 bases from V and 3 bases from J, leaving 5 bases between. The CDR3 DNA reads TGTGCCAGCGGTTACAATCAGCCCCAGCATTTT. Residues: CASGYNQPQHF.

This clonotype came up many times. J is TRBJ2-3 and V is TRBV15, with TRBD2 identical over 9 bases. The CDR3 sequence is 15 residues long. V lost 1 base, J lost 4 bases, and 3 bases stayed unmatched. Germline V gene data show CDR1 as LNHNV and CDR2 as YYDKDF (reference sequence). CDR3 in amino acids: CATSRAGGGADTQYF. The CDR3 DNA follows: TGTGCCACCAGCAGAGCGGGCGGGGGGGCAGATACGCAGTATTTT.

This chain joins TRBV4-3 and TRBJ1-6; 7 bases align to TRBD1. CDR1 is LGHNA and CDR2 is YSLEER in the germline V gene. J gave up 8 bases and V 0 bases, and 1 base lay outside the gene matches. The CDR3 is 14 amino acids. The CDR3 sequence is CASSQDRGHSPLHF. In DNA, the CDR3 is TGCGCCAGCAGCCAAGATAGGGGGCATTCACCCCTCCACTTT.

This chain joins TRBV14 and TRBJ1-1; no reliable D call. Between the trimmed V and J ends, which lost 3 bases and 6 bases, there was a span of 17 bases. Germline-derived CDR1 and CDR2 are SGHDN and FVKESK. CDR3 length: 15 amino acids. The CDR3 reads CASSQTRSPGSEAFF. CDR3 nucleotide sequence: TGTGCCAGCAGCCAGACCAGGTCTCCAGGCTCTGAAGCTTTCTTT.

The sample holds many counts of this clonotype. This chain joins TRBV12-3 or TRBV12-4 and TRBJ2-1; tentative D call: TRBD1 (6 bases). The CDR3 sequence is 16 residues long. Trimming took off 6 bases at V and 0 bases at J, with 15 bases between the two ends. For the CDR3, the DNA is TGTGCCAGCAGGGACGTAGGGGGAGTCTCCTACAATGAGCAGTTCTTC. Protein sequence: CASRDVGGVSYNEQFF.

This clonotype has a handful of counts. The chain uses TRBV28 and TRBJ1-3; D is uncertain. The CDR3 extends over 16 amino acids. Trimming took off 2 bases at V and 0 bases at J, with 11 bases between the two ends. Per the germline V gene, CDR1 is MDHEN and CDR2 is SYDVKM. The CDR3 DNA sequence: TGTGCCAGCAGTTTACCCCCACAGCGCTCTGGAAACACCATATATTTT. Its translation: CASSLPPQRSGNTIYF.

The CDR3, as DNA: TGTGCCAGCAGTTTACAGGGCGGAGCCGTGGATGAGCAGTTCTTC. This gives the protein CASSLQGGAVDEQFF. V is TRBV27 and J is TRBJ2-1, with D perhaps TRBD1 (5 bases). Trimming removed 2 bases from V and 8 bases from J, with 16 bases in between. CDR1 is MNHEY and CDR2 is SMNVEV in the germline V gene (reference sequence). The CDR3 consists of 15 residues.

V usage is TRBV11-2 and J usage is TRBJ2-5; 14 bases line up with TRBD2. V lost 5 bases to trimming and J lost 2 bases; unmatched junction nucleotides: 7. In germline, CDR1 is SGHAT, CDR2 FQNNGV. The CDR3 extends over 17 amino acids. The CDR3 loop reads CASSLGLAGGSQETQYF. As DNA, the CDR3 is TGTGCCAGCAGCCTCGGACTAGCGGGGGGTTCACAAGAGACCCAGTACTTC.

CDR3 nucleotides: TGCAGTGCTAGAGGCCCGGGGACTAGCGGGGGTACCTACGAGCAGTACTTC. It translates to CSARGPGTSGGTYEQYF. V is TRBV20-1 and J is TRBJ2-7, with TRBD2 identical over 14 bases. Per the germline V gene, CDR1 is DFQATT and CDR2 is SNEGSKA (reference sequence). The CDR3 totals 17 residues. Unmatched junction bases numbered 7, after V lost 1 base and J lost 2 bases.

This sequence joins TRBV4-1 and TRBJ2-3; tentatively, D is TRBD2 (5 bases). The V and J ends lost 0 bases and 6 bases respectively, with 13 bases between them. The CDR3 sequence is 15 residues long. Germline lookup yields CDR1 MGHRA and CDR2 YSYEKL. In DNA, the CDR3 is TGCGCCAGCAGCCAAGATCTCAGCGGATGGGATACGCAGTATTTT. As protein: CASSQDLSGWDTQYF.

This clonotype came up a few times. V gene TRBV9 combines with J gene TRBJ2-1, with D unclear. V shed 0 bases and J shed 9 bases, with 10 bases lying between them. This CDR3 comprises 13 residues. CDR1 and CDR2 (germline): SGDLS, YYNGEE. CDR3 sequence: CASSVEALSEQFF. CDR3 nucleotide sequence: TGTGCCAGCAGCGTAGAAGCTCTGAGTGAGCAGTTCTTC.

The V gene is TRBV5-1, the J gene TRBJ2-5, with 10 bases that match TRBD2. V dropped 4 bases and J dropped 1; count of bases not matched to a gene: 4. This CDR3 comprises 15 residues. Germline loops: CDR1 SGHRS, CDR2 YFSETQ. CDR3 nucleotide sequence: TGCGCCAGCAGCAGGGGGACTAGCGTCCAAGAGACCCAGTACTTC. Translation gives CASSRGTSVQETQYF.

The chain employs TRBV29-1 and TRBJ2-7, with TRBD1 as a possible D gene (6 bases). Between the trimmed V and J ends, which lost 4 bases and 3 bases, there was a span of 10 bases. Germline V gene sequence: CDR1 SQVTM, CDR2 ANQGSEA. This CDR3 contains 12 residues. Written as DNA, the CDR3 is TGCAGCGTTGGGACAGTCGTCTACGAGCAGTACTTC. The encoded protein is CSVGTVVYEQYF.

V and J are TRBV11-3 and TRBJ2-7; D possibly uses TRBD1 or TRBD2 (5 bases each). The germline CDR1 and CDR2 sequences are SGHNT and YENEEA. The V and J ends lost 5 bases and 5 bases respectively, with 22 bases between them. The CDR3 length is 16 residues. The CDR3 reads CASSHRWARGPDEQYF. In DNA, the CDR3 is TGTGCCAGCAGCCACCGGTGGGCGAGGGGACCGGACGAGCAGTACTTC.

The V gene is TRBV19, the J gene TRBJ2-7, with 7 bases matching TRBD2. V trimming: 7 bases; J trimming: 6 bases; junction bases outside the gene matches: 9. Germline loops: CDR1 LNHDA, CDR2 SQIVND (reference sequence). The CDR3 has 13 amino acids. The chain's CDR3 is CASKEGLGVEQYF. In DNA form, the CDR3 reads TGTGCCAGTAAGGAAGGACTAGGAGTCGAGCAGTACTTC.

This chain connects TRBV2 to TRBJ2-5, with D possibly called TRBD1 or TRBD2 (6 bases each). V was cut by 2 bases and J by 4 bases, with 8 bases left in between. The germline gives CDR1 SNHLY, CDR2 FYNNEI. The CDR3 sequence is 13 residues long. This chain's CDR3 is CASSERGPETQYF. The DNA for the CDR3 is TGTGCCAGCAGTGAACGGGGGCCAGAGACCCAGTACTTC.

This clonotype was counted between two and nine times. This chain links TRBV4-1 with TRBJ2-1, with 12 nucleotides matching TRBD2. V gave up 5 bases and J gave up 8 bases; unmatched junction bases: 4. CDR1 and CDR2 from the germline V gene are MGHRA and YSYEKL. This CDR3 contains 14 residues. The CDR3 here is CASSGLAGLDEQFF. DNA of the CDR3: TGCGCCAGCAGCGGACTAGCGGGACTCGATGAGCAGTTCTTC.